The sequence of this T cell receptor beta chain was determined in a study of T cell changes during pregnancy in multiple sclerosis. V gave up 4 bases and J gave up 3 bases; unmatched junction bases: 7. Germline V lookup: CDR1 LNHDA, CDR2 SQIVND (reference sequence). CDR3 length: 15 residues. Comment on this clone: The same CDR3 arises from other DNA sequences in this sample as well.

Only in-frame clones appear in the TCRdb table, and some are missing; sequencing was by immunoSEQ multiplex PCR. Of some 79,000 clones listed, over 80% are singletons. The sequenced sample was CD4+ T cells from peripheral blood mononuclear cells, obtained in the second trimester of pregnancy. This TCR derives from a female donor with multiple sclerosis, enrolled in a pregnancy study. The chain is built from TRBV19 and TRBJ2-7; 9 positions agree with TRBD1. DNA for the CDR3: TGTGCCAGTAGTACAAACAGGGGGCGCGGCTACGAGCAGTACTTC. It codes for CASSTNRGRGYEQYF.